The 10 T cell receptor beta chains given below trace back to one sample, sequenced in a study of shared clonotypes between healthy human individuals. Clones were sequenced by immunoSEQ multiplex PCR, and TCRdb holds only the in-frame ones, with some missing. Found here are about 2.1 million clones, roughly 95% of them singletons; the top ten hold approximately 1.7%. As defined, naive CD8 cells were CD45RO-negative and positively selected for CCR7, with terminally differentiated effector memory CD45RA+ cells excluded. What was sequenced was naive CD8+ T cells from PBMCs. Source of these receptors: a man aged 18 to 30 in good health. Some clones in this sample may be carry-over from other donors' samples.

This clone is a singleton in its sample. The same CDR3 can be traced to other DNA sequences in this sample. The rearrangement uses TRBV5-1 and TRBJ1-5, with D uncertain. Germline values: CDR1 SGHRS, CDR2 YFSETQ. This CDR3 has 14 amino acids. Between the trimmed V and J ends, which lost 2 bases and 2 bases, there was a span of 8 bases. This CDR3 is CASSLEGGNQPQHF. The DNA of the CDR3 is TGCGCCAGCAGCTTAGAGGGCGGCAATCAGCCCCAGCATTTT.

V usage is TRBV6-4 and J usage is TRBJ1-1; D possibly corresponds to TRBD1 (5 bases). Germline-derived CDR1 and CDR2 are MRHNA and SNTAGT. This CDR3 comprises 14 residues. V was pared by 5 bases and J by 4 bases, with 14 bases between. CDR3 bases: TGTGCCAGCAGTCCCGCGGGGGTGGGCACTGAAGCTTTCTTT. Residues: CASSPAGVGTEAFF.

This chain links TRBV2 with TRBJ2-3, with a tentative D call TRBD2 (5 bases). The CDR3 loop spans 18 amino acids. The germline CDR1 and CDR2 sequences are SNHLY and FYNNEI. Trimming took 10 bases from V and 0 from J, leaving 26 bases between them. The CDR3 is CATTIRGLGGPSTDTQYF. The CDR3 DNA sequence: TGTGCCACCACCATTCGAGGGCTGGGCGGTCCTAGCACAGATACGCAGTATTTT.

The chain combines TRBV4-3 with TRBJ2-1, with 12 bases identical to TRBD2. Germline V gene data show CDR1 as LGHNA and CDR2 as YSLEER. J gave up 6 bases and V 5 bases, and 5 bases lay outside the gene matches. The CDR3 spans 15 residues. The CDR3 region has the DNA TGCGCCAGCAGCTCTGGGACTAGCGGGCTCAATGAGCAGTTCTTC. Protein: CASSSGTSGLNEQFF.

V is TRBV9 and J is TRBJ2-7; 7 bases line up with TRBD2. This CDR3 has 14 amino acids. Germline loops: CDR1 SGDLS, CDR2 YYNGEE. V lost 4 bases and J lost 5; bases outside the gene matches: 9. This CDR3 is CASSTGGSINEQYF. As DNA, the CDR3 is TGTGCCAGCAGCACAGGCGGGAGCATTAACGAGCAGTACTTC. The full variable domain, with the rest looked up from reference TRBV9 and TRBJ2-7, is DSGVTQTPKHLITATGQRVTLRCSPRSGDLSVYWYQQSLDQGLQFLIQYYNGEERAKGNILERFSAQQFPDLHSELNLSSLELGDSALYFCASSTGGSINEQYFGPGTRLTVT.

The chain couples TRBV6-4 to TRBJ2-7; D is perhaps TRBD1 (7 bases). The CDR3 is 16 residues long. Trimming stripped 4 bases from V and 1 base from J, with 17 bases between. Germline CDR1 reads MRHNA; CDR2 reads SNTAGT. As DNA, the CDR3 is TGTGCCAGCAGTGGGAGGGGGCTTCATTATTCCTACGAGCAGTACTTC. This codes for CASSGRGLHYSYEQYF.

The chain recombines TRBV6-1 with TRBJ2-5; no reliable D call. This CDR3 contains 12 residues. Germline V gene data show CDR1 as MNHNS and CDR2 as SASEGT. The germline V and J ends were trimmed by 7 bases and 2 bases, with 8 bases remaining between them. In DNA, the CDR3 is TGTGCCAGCACCCTGAGACAAGAGACCCAGTACTTC. Translating it yields CASTLRQETQYF.

The count of this clone is one. The rearrangement links TRBV11-2 to TRBJ2-7; D not resolved. Trimming took 3 bases from V and 2 from J, leaving 8 bases between them. Germline loops: CDR1 SGHAT, CDR2 FQNNGV. The CDR3 totals 13 residues. The CDR3 loop is CASSFEETYEQYF. CDR3 nucleotide sequence: TGTGCCAGCAGCTTTGAGGAAACCTACGAGCAGTACTTC. Based on the CDR3 plus reference TRBV11-2 and TRBJ2-7, the full variable domain is EAGVAQSPRYKIIEKRQSVAFWCNPISGHATLYWYQQILGQGPKLLIQFQNNGVVDDSQLPKDRFSAERLKGVDSTLKIQPAKLEDSAVYLCASSFEETYEQYFGPGTRLTVT.

The rearrangement joins TRBV11-3 to TRBJ2-1; 7 bases line up with TRBD2. V lost 4 bases, J lost 2 bases, and 5 bases stayed unmatched. CDR1 SGHNT and CDR2 YENEEA come from the germline V gene. The CDR3 consists of 15 residues. CDR3 amino acids: CASSSRAGPYNEQFF. CDR3 bases: TGTGCCAGCAGCTCCCGAGCGGGGCCCTACAATGAGCAGTTCTTC.

The V and J genes are TRBV5-1 and TRBJ2-1; 10 bases fit TRBD1. The CDR3 is 14 residues long. The germline gives CDR1 SGHRS, CDR2 YFSETQ. V lost 4 bases to trimming and J lost 3 bases; unmatched junction nucleotides: 1. CDR3 sequence: CASSGTGDYNEQFF. The CDR3 DNA is TGCGCCAGCAGCGGGACAGGGGACTACAATGAGCAGTTCTTC. The full variable domain, its missing parts supplied by reference TRBV5-1 and TRBJ2-1, is KAGVTQTPRYLIKTRGQQVTLSCSPISGHRSVSWYQQTPGQGLQFLFEYFSETQRNKGNFPGRFSGRQFSNSRSEMNVSTLELGDSALYLCASSGTGDYNEQFFGPGTRLTVL.